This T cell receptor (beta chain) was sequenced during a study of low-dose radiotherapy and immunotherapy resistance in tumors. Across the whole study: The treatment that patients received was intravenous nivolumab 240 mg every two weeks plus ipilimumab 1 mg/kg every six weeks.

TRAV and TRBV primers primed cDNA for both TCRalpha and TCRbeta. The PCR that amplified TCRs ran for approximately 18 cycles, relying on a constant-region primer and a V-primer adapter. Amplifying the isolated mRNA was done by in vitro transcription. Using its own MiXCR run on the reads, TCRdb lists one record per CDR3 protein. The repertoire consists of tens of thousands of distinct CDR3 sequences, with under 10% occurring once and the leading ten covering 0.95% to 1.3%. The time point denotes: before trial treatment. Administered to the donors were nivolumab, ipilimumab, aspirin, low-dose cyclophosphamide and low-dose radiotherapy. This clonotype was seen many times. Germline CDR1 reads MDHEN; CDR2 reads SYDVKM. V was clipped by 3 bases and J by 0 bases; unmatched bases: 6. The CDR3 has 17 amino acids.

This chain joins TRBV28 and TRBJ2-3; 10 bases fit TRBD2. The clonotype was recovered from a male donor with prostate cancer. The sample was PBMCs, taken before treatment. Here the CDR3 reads CASSFASGSSSTDTQYF. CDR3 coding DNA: TGTGCCAGCAGTTTCGCTAGCGGGAGCTCCAGCACAGATACGCAGTATTTT.